These T cell receptor beta chains were read from a single sample in a study of shared clonotypes between healthy human individuals. Sequenced by immunoSEQ multiplex PCR; TCRdb stores in-frame clones only, minus some. Of 2.5 million or so clones in the sample, approximately 90% were seen once. The sequencing sample was made of naive CD4+ T cells sorted from blood. These receptor sequences come from a man younger than 35 in good health. Both conserved end residues are part of each CDR3.

J	V	CDR3
TRBJ2-2	TRBV5-1	CASSSQSYWKGNTGELFF
TRBJ2-3	TRBV6-4	CASSEGGARNTDTQYF
TRBJ2-5	TRBV12-5	CASGLYRARGETQYF
TRBJ2-7	TRBV2	CASKWGYEQYF
TRBJ1-1	TRBV7-7	CASSLWDGNTEAFF
TRBJ1-4	TRBV30	CAWVRGRGEKLFF
TRBJ2-1	TRBV7-8	CASSLGGVYNEQFF
TRBJ2-2	TRBV19	CASSIDGSWELFF
TRBJ2-7	TRBV30	CAWSVRGDSAYEQYF
TRBJ2-7	TRBV7-2	CASSLTSGSDDEQYF
TRBJ2-2	TRBV4-2	CASSQEGTENTGELFF
TRBJ2-5	TRBV6-1	CASSENWLAGLGGQYF
TRBJ2-7	TRBV18	CASSPADRGEQYF
TRBJ2-6	TRBV5-1	CASSQDGLSANVLTF
TRBJ1-2	TRBV7-9	CASSLDEVDGYTF
TRBJ2-2	TRBV7-2	CASSSRAQSNTGELFF
TRBJ1-2	TRBV30	CAWSVRVNYGYTF
TRBJ1-5	TRBV6-1	CASRDAIRVNQPQHF
TRBJ2-6	TRBV27	CASSRERQGSGANVLTF
TRBJ2-3	TRBV4-1	CASSQVGTAGETQYF
TRBJ1-1	TRBV19	CASSIVATGEAFF
TRBJ2-5	TRBV11-2	CASSSRTIQETQYF
TRBJ2-7	TRBV20-1	CSARADYEQYF
TRBJ2-7	TRBV6-5	CASQETGTQSYEQYF
TRBJ2-1	TRBV5-4	CASSVGTSGRDGEQFF
TRBJ1-1	TRBV5-1	CASSFQNRGTGTEAFF
TRBJ1-3	TRBV16	CASSQGSGNTIYF
TRBJ2-3	TRBV18	CASSPPTADTQYF
TRBJ2-1	TRBV28	CASSLNRGGRVEQFF
TRBJ2-7	TRBV4-2	CASSQDLIRGREYEQYF